This TCR beta chain was recovered during a study of blood T cell repertoires in COVID-19. This clone was counted once. As processed by the authors: Nucleated cell counts were estimated from reference gene primer amplification. Some clones are missing from TCRdb's copy, which holds only in-frame ones; the method was immunoSEQ multiplex PCR. V and J calls and clone size follow that table, whereas D and trimming were derived from the DNA. The sample lists about 110,000 clones; approximately 70% were seen once. The origin of this receptor is a woman aged 55-70 years with acute or convalescent COVID-19. Source material: peripheral blood.

The CDR3 reads CASTTGSYEQYF. DNA of the CDR3: TGTGCCAGCACCACGGGATCCTACGAGCAGTACTTC. The chain links TRBV6-6 to TRBJ2-7; D might be TRBD2 (5 bases). The V end was cut by 7 bases, the J end by 1 base, with 8 bases between. Germline V gives CDR1 MNHNY, CDR2 SVGAGI (reference sequence). The CDR3 is 12 amino acids.